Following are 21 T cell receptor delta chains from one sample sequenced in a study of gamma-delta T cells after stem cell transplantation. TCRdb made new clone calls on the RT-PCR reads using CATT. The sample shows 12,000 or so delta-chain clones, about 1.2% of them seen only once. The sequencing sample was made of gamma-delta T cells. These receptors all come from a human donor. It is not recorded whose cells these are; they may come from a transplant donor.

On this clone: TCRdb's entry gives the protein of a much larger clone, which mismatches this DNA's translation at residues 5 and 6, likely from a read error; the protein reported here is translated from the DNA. The CDR3 DNA is TGTGCCTGTGACGCTTTACTGGGGGATACGGCGTGGACCGATAAACTCATCTTT. Encoded protein: CACDALLGDTAWTDKLIF. V is TRDV2 and J is TRDJ1, with 13 bases fitting TRDD3. The CDR3 consists of 18 residues. CDR1 is GEAIGNYY, CDR2 EKD, per germline. V lost 3 bases, J lost 2 bases, and 11 bases stayed unmatched.

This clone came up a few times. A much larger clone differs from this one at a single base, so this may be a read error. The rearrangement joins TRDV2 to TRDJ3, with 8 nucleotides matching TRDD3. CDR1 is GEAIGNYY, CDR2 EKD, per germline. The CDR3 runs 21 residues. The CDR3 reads CACDTATGGRRPSRDTRQMFF. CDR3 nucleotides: TGTGCCTGTGACACCGCGACTGGGGGCCGCCGACCCTCCCGGGACACCCGACAGATGTTTTTC.

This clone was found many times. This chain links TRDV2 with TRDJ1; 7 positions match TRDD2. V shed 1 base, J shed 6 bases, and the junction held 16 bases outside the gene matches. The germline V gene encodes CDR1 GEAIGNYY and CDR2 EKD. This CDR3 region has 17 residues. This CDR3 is CACDTIPTSNSIHKLIF. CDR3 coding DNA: TGTGCCTGTGACACAATTCCTACGTCGAACTCTATACATAAACTCATCTTT.

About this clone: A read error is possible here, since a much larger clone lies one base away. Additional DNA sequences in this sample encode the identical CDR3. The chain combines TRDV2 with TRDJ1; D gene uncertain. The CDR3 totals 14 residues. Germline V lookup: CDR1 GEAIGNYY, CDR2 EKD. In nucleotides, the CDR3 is TGTGCCTGTGACCCCGTTGGGAGCACCGATAAGCTCATCTTT. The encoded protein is CACDPVGSTDKLIF.

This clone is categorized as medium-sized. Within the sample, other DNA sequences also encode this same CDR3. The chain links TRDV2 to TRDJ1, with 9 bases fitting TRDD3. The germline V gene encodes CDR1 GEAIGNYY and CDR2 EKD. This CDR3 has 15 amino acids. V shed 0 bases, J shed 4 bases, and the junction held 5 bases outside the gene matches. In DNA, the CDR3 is TGTGCCTGTGACACCTTACTGGGGGAGCTCGATAAACTCATCTTT. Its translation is CACDTLLGELDKLIF.

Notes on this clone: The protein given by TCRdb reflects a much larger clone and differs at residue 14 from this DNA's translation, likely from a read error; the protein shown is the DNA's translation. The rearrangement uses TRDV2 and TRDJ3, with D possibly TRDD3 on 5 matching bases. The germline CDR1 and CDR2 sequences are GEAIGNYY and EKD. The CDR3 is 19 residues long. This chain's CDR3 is CACDTVGMDISWDARQMFF. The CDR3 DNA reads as TGTGCCTGTGACACCGTAGGGATGGACATCTCCTGGGACGCCCGACAGATGTTTTTC.

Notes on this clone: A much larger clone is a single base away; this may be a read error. The CDR3 loop is CACDTLPEAILPLGPGRHTDKLIF. The CDR3 region has the DNA TGTGCCTGTGACACACTGCCTGAGGCTATACTACCGCTGGGACCCGGGAGGCACACCGATAAACTCATCTTT. The chain employs TRDV2 and TRDJ1, with D perhaps matching TRDD3 (5 bases). This CDR3 contains 24 residues. V was cut by 1 base and J by 0 bases, with 38 bases left in between. Germline assignment: CDR1 GEAIGNYY and CDR2 EKD.

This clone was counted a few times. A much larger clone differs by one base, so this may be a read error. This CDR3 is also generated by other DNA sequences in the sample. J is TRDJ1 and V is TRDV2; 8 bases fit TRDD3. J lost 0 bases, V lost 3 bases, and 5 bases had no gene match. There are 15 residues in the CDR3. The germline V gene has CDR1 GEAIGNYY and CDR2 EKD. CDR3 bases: TGTGCCTGTGACGGACTGGGGGGCTACACCGATAAACTCATCTTT. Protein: CACDGLGGYTDKLIF.

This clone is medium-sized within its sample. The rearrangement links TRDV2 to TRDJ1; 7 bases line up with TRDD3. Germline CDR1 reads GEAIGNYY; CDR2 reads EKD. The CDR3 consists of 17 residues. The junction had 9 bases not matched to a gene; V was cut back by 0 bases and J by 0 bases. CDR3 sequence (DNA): TGTGCCTGTGACACCCTTGGAGGGGGGATCTACACCGATAAACTCATCTTT. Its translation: CACDTLGGGIYTDKLIF.

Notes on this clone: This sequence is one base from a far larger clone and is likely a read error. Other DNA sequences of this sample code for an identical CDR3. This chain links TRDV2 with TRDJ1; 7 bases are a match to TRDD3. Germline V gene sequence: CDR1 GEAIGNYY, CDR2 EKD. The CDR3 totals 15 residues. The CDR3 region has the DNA TGTGCCTGTGACAGTCTGGGGGGCCGCCTCGATAAGCTCATCTTT. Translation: CACDSLGGRLDKLIF.

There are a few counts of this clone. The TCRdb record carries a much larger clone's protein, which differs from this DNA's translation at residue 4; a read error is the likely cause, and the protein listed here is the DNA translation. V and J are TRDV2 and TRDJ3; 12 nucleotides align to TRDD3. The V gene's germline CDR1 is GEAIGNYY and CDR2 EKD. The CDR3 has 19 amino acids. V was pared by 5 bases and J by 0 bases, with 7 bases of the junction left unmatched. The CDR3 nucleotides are TGTGCCTGTGGCAACTGGGGGATACAAGGCTCCTGGGACACCCGACAGATGTTTTTC. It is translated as CACGNWGIQGSWDTRQMFF.

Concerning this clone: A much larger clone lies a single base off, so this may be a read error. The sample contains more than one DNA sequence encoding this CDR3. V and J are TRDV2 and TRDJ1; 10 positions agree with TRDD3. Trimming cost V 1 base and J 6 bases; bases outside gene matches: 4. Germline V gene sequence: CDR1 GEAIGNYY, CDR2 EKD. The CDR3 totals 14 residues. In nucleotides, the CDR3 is TGTGCCTGTGACACAGTGGGGGATACCAATAAACTCATCTTT. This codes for CACDTVGDTNKLIF.

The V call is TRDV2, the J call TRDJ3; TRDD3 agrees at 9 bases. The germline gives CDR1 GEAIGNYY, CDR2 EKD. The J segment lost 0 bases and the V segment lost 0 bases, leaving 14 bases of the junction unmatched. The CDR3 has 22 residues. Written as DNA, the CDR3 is TGTGCCTGTGACACCGTCGGTGCACTGGGGGACCGATTCTCCTGGGACACCCGACAGATGTTTTTC. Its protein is CACDTVGALGDRFSWDTRQMFF.

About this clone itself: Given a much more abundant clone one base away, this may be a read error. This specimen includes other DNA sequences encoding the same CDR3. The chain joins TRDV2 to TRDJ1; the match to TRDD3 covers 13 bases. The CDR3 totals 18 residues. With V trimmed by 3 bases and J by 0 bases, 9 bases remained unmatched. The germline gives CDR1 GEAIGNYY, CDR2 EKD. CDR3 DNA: TGTGCCTGTGACCCAGTACTGGGGGATACGCGCTACACCGATAAACTCATCTTT. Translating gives CACDPVLGDTRYTDKLIF.

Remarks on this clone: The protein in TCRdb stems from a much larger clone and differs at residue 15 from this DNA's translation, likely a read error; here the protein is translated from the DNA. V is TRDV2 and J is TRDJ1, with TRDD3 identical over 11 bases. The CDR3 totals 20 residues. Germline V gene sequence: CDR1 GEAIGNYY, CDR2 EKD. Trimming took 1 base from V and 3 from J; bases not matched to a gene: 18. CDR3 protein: CACDTLLGGYGIENADKLIF. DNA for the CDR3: TGTGCCTGTGACACTCTCCTTGGGGGATACGGGATCGAGAATGCCGATAAACTCATCTTT.

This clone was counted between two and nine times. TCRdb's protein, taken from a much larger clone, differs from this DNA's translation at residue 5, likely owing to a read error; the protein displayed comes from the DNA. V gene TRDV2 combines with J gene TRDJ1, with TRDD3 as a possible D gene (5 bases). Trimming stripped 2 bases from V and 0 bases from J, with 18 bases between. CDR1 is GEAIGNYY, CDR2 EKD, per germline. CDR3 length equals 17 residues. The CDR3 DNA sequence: TGTGCCTGTGACATCGTAGGGGGTCCCCCGTACACCGATAAACTCATCTTT. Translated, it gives CACDIVGGPPYTDKLIF.

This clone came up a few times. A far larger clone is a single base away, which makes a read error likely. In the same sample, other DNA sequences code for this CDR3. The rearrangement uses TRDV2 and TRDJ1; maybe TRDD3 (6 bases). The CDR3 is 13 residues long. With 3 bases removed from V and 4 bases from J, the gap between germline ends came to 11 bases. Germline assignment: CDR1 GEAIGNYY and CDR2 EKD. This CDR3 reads CACDGLGGDKLIF. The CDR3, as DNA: TGTGCCTGTGACGGATTGGGGGGCGATAAACTCATCTTT.

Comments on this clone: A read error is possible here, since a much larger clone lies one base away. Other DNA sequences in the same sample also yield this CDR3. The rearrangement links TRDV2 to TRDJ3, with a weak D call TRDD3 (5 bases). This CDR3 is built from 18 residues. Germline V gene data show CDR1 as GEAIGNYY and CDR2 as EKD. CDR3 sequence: CACDTGGYSSWDTRQMFF. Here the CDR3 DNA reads TGTGCCTGCGACACCGGGGGCTATAGCTCCTGGGACACCCGACAGATGTTTTTC.

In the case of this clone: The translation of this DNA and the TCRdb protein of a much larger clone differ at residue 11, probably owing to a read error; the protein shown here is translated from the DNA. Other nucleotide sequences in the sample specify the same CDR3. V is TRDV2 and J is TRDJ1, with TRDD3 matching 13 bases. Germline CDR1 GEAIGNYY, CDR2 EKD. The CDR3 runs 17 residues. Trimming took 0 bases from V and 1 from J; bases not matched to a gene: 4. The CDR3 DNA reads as TGTGCCTGTGACACCGTACTGGGGGATACGGGCACCGATAAACTCATCTTT. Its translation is CACDTVLGDTGTDKLIF.

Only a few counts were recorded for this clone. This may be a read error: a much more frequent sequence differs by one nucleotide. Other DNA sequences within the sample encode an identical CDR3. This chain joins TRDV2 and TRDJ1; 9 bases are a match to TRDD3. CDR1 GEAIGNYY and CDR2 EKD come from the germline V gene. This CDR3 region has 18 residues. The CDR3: CACDTVSSTGGTTDKLIF. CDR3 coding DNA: TGTGCCTGCGACACCGTATCCAGTACTGGGGGAACCACCGATAAACTCATCTTT.

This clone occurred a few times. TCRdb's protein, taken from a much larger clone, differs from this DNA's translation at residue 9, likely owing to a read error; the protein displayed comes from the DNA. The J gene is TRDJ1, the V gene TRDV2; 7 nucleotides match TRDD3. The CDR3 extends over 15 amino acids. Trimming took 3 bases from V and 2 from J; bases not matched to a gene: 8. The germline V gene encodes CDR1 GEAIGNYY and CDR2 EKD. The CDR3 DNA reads TGTGCCTGTGACCTTACTGGGGCGATAACCGATAAACTCATCTTT. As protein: CACDLTGAITDKLIF.